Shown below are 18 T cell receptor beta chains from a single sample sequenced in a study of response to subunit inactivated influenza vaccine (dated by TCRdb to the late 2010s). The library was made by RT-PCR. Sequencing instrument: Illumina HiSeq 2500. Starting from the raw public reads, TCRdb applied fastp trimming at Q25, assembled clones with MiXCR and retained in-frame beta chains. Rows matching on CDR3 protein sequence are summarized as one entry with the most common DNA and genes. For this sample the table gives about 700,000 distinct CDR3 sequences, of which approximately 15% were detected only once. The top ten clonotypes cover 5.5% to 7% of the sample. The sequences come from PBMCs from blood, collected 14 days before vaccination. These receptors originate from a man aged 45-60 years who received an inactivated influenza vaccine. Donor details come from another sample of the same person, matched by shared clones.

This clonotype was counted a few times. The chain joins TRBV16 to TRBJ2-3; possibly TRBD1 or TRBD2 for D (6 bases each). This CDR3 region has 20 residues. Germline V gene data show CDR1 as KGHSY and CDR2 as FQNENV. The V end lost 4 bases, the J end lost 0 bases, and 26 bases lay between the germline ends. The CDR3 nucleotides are TGTGCCAGCAGCCCCTCTGTCGGGGGCGCCTTTCAACTGAGCACAGATACGCAGTATTTT. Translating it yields CASSPSVGGAFQLSTDTQYF.

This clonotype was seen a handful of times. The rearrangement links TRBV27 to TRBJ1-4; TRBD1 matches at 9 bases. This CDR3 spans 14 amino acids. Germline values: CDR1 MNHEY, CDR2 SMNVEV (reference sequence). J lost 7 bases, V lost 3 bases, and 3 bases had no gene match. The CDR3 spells CASSLTGGFEKLFF. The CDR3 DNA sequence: TGTGCCAGCAGTTTGACAGGGGGTTTTGAAAAACTGTTTTTT.

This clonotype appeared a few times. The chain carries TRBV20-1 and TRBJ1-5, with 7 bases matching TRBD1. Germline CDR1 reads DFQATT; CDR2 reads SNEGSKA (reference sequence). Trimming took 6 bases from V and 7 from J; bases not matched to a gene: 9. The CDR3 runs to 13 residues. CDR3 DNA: TGCAGTGCGATACAGGGGCTTCAGCAGCCCCAGCATTTT. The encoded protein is CSAIQGLQQPQHF.

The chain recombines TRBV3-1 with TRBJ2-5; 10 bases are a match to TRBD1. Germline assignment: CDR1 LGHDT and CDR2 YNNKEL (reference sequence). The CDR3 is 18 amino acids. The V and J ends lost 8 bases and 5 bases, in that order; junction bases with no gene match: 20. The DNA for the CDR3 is TGTGCCAGCTGCCCGCTTGCAAGGGGACAGGGGATCAGGGAGACCCAGTACTTC. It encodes CASCPLARGQGIRETQYF.

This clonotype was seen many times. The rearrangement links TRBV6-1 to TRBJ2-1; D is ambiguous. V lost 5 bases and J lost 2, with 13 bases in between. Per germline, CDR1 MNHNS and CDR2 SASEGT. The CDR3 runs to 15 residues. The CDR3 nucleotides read TGTGCCAGCAGTAAATCAGGCAGCACCTACAATGAGCAGTTCTTC. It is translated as CASSKSGSTYNEQFF.

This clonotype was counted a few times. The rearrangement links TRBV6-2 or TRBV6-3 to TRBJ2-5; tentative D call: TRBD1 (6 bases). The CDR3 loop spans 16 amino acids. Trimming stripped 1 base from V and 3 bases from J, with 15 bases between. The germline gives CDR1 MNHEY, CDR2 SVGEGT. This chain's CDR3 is CASSYYPVTGEETQYF. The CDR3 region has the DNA TGTGCCAGCAGTTACTACCCGGTGACAGGAGAAGAGACCCAGTACTTC.

The DNA for the CDR3 is TGCAGTGCTACTCCCTCGGGGTCTACTGCTTACAATGAGCAGTTCTTC. Its translation is CSATPSGSTAYNEQFF. The rearrangement links TRBV20-1 to TRBJ2-1, with D possibly matching TRBD2 (5 bases). Trimming removed 4 bases at V and 4 bases at J, with 20 bases between. The CDR3 contains 16 residues. CDR1 is DFQATT, CDR2 SNEGSKA, per germline (reference sequence).

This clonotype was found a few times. The CDR3 nucleotides are TGCGCCAGCAGCTTGGAGGGAGGCCGCGAGCAGTACTTC. This gives the protein CASSLEGGREQYF. The chain has TRBV5-1 and TRBJ2-7; TRBD2 might be the D (6 bases). There are 13 residues in the CDR3. V dropped 0 bases and J dropped 6 bases, with 10 bases sitting between them. CDR1 SGHRS and CDR2 YFSETQ come from the germline V gene. The variable domain in full, completed from reference TRBV5-1 and TRBJ2-7, reads KAGVTQTPRYLIKTRGQQVTLSCSPISGHRSVSWYQQTPGQGLQFLFEYFSETQRNKGNFPGRFSGRQFSNSRSEMNVSTLELGDSALYLCASSLEGGREQYFGPGTRLTVT.

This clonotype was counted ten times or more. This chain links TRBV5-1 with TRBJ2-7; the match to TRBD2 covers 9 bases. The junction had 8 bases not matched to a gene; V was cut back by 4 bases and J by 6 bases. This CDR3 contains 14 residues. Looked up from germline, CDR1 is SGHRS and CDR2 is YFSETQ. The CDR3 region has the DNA TGCGCCAGCAGCGTTAGCGGGAGAGGCCTCGAGCAGTACTTC. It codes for CASSVSGRGLEQYF.

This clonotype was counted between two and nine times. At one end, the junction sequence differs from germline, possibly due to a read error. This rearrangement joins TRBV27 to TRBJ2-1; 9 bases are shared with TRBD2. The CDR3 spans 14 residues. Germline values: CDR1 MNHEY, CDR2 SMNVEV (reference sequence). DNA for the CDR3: TGTGCCAGCAGTTTATCGGGAAGCGGGGGGACCCAGATCTTC. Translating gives CASSLSGSGGTQIF.

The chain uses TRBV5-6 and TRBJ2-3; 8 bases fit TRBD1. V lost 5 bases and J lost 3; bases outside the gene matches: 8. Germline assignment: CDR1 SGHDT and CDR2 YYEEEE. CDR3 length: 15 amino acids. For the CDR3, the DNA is TGTGCCAGCAGTCGGGGGACAGGAGGGACAGATACGCAGTATTTT. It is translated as CASSRGTGGTDTQYF.

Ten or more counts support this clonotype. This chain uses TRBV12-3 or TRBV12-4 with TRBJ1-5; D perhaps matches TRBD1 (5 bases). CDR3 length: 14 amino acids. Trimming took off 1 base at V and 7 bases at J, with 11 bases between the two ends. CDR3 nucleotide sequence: TGTGCCAGCAGTTTAGAGGGGATTACCCAGCCCCAGCATTTT. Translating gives CASSLEGITQPQHF.

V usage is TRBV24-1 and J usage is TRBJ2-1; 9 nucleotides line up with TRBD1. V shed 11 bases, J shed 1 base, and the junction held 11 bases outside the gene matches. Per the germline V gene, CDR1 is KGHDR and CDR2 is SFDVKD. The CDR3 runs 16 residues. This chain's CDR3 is CAIAQTGTGSYNEQFF. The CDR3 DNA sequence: TGTGCCATCGCTCAAACCGGGACAGGGTCCTACAATGAGCAGTTCTTC.

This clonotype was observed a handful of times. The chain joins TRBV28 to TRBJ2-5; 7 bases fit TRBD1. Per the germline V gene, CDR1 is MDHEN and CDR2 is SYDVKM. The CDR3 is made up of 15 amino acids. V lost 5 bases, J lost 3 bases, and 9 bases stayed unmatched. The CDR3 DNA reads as TGTGCCAGCAGTCCAGCCCCCCAGGGGGAAGAGACCCAGTACTTC. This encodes CASSPAPQGEETQYF.

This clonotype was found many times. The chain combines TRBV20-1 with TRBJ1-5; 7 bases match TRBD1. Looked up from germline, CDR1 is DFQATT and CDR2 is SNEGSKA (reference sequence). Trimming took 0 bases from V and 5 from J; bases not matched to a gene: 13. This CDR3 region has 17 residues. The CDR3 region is CSARDRTGSASDQPQHF. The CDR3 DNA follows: TGCAGTGCTAGAGATCGGACAGGTTCTGCCTCTGATCAGCCCCAGCATTTT.

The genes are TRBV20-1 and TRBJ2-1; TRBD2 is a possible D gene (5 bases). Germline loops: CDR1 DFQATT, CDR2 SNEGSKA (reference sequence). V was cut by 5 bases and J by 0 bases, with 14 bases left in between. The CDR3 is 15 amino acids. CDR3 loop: CSAPGGTYSYNEQFF. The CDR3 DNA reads TGCAGTGCTCCCGGAGGAACTTACTCCTACAATGAGCAGTTCTTC.

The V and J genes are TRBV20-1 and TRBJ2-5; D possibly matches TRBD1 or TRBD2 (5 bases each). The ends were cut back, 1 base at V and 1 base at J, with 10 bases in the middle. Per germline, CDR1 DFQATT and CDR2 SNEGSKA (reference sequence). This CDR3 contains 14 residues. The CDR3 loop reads CSARAGAFQETQYF. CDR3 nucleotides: TGCAGTGCTAGAGCCGGGGCATTCCAAGAGACCCAGTACTTC.

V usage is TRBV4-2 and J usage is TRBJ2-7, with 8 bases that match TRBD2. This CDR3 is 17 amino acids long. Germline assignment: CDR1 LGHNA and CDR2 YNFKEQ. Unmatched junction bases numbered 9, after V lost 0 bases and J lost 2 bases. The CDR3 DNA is TGTGCCAGCAGCCAAGATCTGAGACTAGCGAGGCCCTACGAGCAGTACTTC. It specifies CASSQDLRLARPYEQYF.